A single sample is the source of the 13 T cell receptor beta chains below, sequenced in a study of immune characteristics of hereditary and idiopathic chronic pancreatitis. The pancreas tissue came from patients undergoing total pancreatectomy with islet autotransplantation. Method: immunoSEQ multiplex PCR; TCRdb's copy keeps in-frame clones and lacks some. The sample records around 2,000 clones, under 80% being singletons. The sample was pancreas tissue with idiopathic chronic pancreatitis. The receptor set was obtained from a human donor with chronic pancreatitis.

The genes are TRBV6-6 and TRBJ1-1; possibly TRBD1 for D (6 bases). The CDR3 is made up of 15 amino acids. Trimming cost V 5 bases and J 1 base, with 14 bases left between them. CDR1 and CDR2 from the germline V gene are MNHNY and SVGAGI (reference sequence). CDR3 in amino acids: CASSPRQASNTEAFF. The CDR3 DNA follows: TGTGCCAGCAGTCCGCGACAGGCCTCGAACACTGAAGCTTTCTTT.

Only a few counts were recorded for this clone. The chain is built from TRBV3-1 (or the pseudogene TRBV3-2) and TRBJ1-2; D gene ambiguous. Germline V gives CDR1 LGHDT, CDR2 YNNKEL (reference sequence). The CDR3 is 12 amino acids. V shed 2 bases and J shed 8 bases, with 9 bases lying between them. CDR3 DNA: TGTGCCAGCAGCCAATCCCGGGTCGGCTACACCTTC. Its protein is CASSQSRVGYTF.

A word on this clone: A read error may account for a junction end that differs from germline. V usage is TRBV7-2 and J usage is TRBJ1-2; 10 bases match TRBD1. Germline assignment: CDR1 SGHTA and CDR2 FQGNSA. The CDR3 has 14 amino acids. The CDR3 protein is CASSFSGTGDASAF. The CDR3, as DNA: TGTGCCAGCAGCTTTAGCGGGACAGGGGACGCCAGCGCCTTC. The whole variable domain, remainder taken from reference TRBV7-2 and TRBJ1-2, is GAGVSQSPSNKVTEKGKDVELRCDPISGHTALYWYRQSLGQGLEFLIYFQGNSAPDKSGLPSDRFSAERTGGSVSTLTIQRTQQEDSAVYLCASSFSGTGDASAFGSGTRLTVV.

V and J are TRBV19 and TRBJ1-1, with 11 bases that match TRBD1. The CDR3 runs to 15 residues. The germline V gene has CDR1 LNHDA and CDR2 SQIVND (reference sequence). V shed 4 bases and J 5 bases; nucleotides not matched to a gene: 6. The CDR3 bases are TGTGCCAGTAGTAAAACGGGACAGGGGGTTACTGAAGCTTTCTTT. This encodes CASSKTGQGVTEAFF.

V usage is TRBV18 and J usage is TRBJ2-5; 7 bases are shared with TRBD2. The V and J ends lost 4 bases and 5 bases, in that order; junction bases with no gene match: 7. The germline gives CDR1 KGHSH, CDR2 LQKENI. The CDR3 has 14 residues. CDR3 region: CASSLGRTSETQYF. In DNA form, the CDR3 reads TGTGCCAGCTCACTTGGAAGGACTAGTGAGACCCAGTACTTC.

V is TRBV19 and J is TRBJ1-1, with TRBD1 matching 10 bases. This CDR3 has 15 amino acids. J gave up 4 bases and V 9 bases, and 11 bases lay outside the gene matches. Germline V CDR1 and CDR2: LNHDA, SQIVND (reference sequence). The CDR3 nucleotides are TGTGCCAGCTCCTGGGCGGGACAGGGGAGCACTGAAGCTTTCTTT. Amino acids: CASSWAGQGSTEAFF.

CDR3 in amino acids: CATAGQGGGVDTQYF. The CDR3 DNA follows: TGTGCCACCGCCGGACAGGGAGGGGGTGTAGATACGCAGTATTTT. The rearrangement joins TRBV3-1 (or the pseudogene TRBV3-2) to TRBJ2-3, with a weak D call TRBD1 (8 bases). This CDR3 has 15 residues. The germline V gene has CDR1 LGHDT and CDR2 YNNKEL (reference sequence). Trimming shortened V by 10 bases and J by 5 bases, and 22 bases separated the two germline ends.

This chain links TRBV6-5 with TRBJ1-2; 9 bases match TRBD1. Germline lookup yields CDR1 MNHEY and CDR2 SVGAGI. After removal of 0 bases from V and 8 bases from J, the junction contained 4 bases not matched to a gene. The CDR3 has 14 residues. CDR3 sequence: CASSYSRTGEGYTF. Here the CDR3 DNA reads TGTGCCAGCAGTTACTCCAGGACAGGGGAAGGCTACACCTTC.

The J gene is TRBJ1-1, the V gene TRBV9; TRBD1 is a possible D gene (5 bases). Germline loops: CDR1 SGDLS, CDR2 YYNGEE. Between the trimmed V and J ends, which lost 0 bases and 0 bases, there was a span of 15 bases. This CDR3 is built from 17 residues. In DNA, the CDR3 is TGTGCCAGCAGCGTAGAGGGTAGCGCGGGACTGAACACTGAAGCTTTCTTT. Its protein is CASSVEGSAGLNTEAFF.

The rearrangement links TRBV6-1 to TRBJ2-5; D is ambiguous. CDR1 and CDR2 from the germline V gene are MNHNS and SASEGT. This CDR3 has 14 residues. V was trimmed by 2 bases and J by 2 bases, leaving 9 bases between them. The CDR3 DNA follows: TGTGCCAGCAGTGAAATAGGGCGGCAAGAGACCCAGTACTTC. Its translation is CASSEIGRQETQYF.

The gene calls are TRBV19 and TRBJ1-1; D not certain. V was shortened by 1 base and J by 1 base, with 7 bases between the two germline ends. The CDR3 length is 14 residues. The V gene's germline CDR1 is LNHDA and CDR2 SQIVND (reference sequence). The CDR3 protein is CASSIGQKNTEAFF. CDR3 DNA: TGTGCCAGTAGTATAGGGCAGAAGAACACTGAAGCTTTCTTT.

This chain uses TRBV28 with TRBJ2-3; TRBD1 or TRBD2 may be the D gene (6 bases each). V was shortened by 5 bases and J by 5 bases, with 17 bases between the two germline ends. This CDR3 is built from 15 residues. Per the germline V gene, CDR1 is MDHEN and CDR2 is SYDVKM. CDR3 coding DNA: TGTGCCAGCAGTCGCGGGGACACCGAGGTAGATACGCAGTATTTT. Amino acid sequence: CASSRGDTEVDTQYF.

The chain joins TRBV11-3 to TRBJ2-1; D possibly corresponds to TRBD2 (5 bases). V lost 1 base, J lost 0 bases, and 7 bases lay in between. CDR3 length equals 15 residues. Germline values: CDR1 SGHNT, CDR2 YENEEA. The CDR3 protein is CASSLAGGSYNEQFF. In DNA, the CDR3 is TGTGCCAGCAGCTTAGCCGGAGGCTCCTACAATGAGCAGTTCTTC.